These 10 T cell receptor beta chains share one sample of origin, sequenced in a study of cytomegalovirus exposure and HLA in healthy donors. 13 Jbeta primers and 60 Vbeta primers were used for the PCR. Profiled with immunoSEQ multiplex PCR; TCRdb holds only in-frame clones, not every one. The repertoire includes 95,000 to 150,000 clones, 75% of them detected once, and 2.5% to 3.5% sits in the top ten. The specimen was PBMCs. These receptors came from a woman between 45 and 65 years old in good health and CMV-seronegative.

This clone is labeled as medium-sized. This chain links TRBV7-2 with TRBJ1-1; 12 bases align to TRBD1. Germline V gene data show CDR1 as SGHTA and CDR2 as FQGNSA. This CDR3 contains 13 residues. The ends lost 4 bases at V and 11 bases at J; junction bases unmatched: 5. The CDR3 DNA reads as TGTGCCAGCAGCTGGGGACAGGGGGCGCAGGCTTTCTTT. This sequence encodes CASSWGQGAQAFF.

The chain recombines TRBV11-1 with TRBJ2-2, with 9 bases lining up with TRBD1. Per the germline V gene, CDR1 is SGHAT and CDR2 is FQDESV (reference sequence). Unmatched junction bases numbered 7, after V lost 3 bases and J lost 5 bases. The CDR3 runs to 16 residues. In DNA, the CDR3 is TGTGCCAGCAGCTTCGGTACCGGGACAGGGACCGGGGAGCTGTTTTTT. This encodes CASSFGTGTGTGELFF. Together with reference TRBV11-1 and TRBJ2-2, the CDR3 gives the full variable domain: EAEVAQSPRYKITEKSQAVAFWCDPISGHATLYWYRQILGQGPELLVQFQDESVVDDSQLPKDRFSAERLKGVDSTLKIQPAELGDSAMYLCASSFGTGTGTGELFFGEGSRLTVL.

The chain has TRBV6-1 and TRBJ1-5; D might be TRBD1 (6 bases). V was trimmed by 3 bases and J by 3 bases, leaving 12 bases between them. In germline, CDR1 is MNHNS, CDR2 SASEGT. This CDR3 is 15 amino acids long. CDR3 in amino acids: CASSEFGQINQPQHF. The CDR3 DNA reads TGTGCCAGCAGTGAGTTCGGACAGATCAATCAGCCCCAGCATTTT.

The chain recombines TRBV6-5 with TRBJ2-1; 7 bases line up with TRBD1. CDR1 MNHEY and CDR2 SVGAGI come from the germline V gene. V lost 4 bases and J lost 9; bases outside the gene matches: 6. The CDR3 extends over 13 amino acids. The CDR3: CASSSFNRGEQFF. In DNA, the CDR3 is TGTGCCAGCAGTTCCTTTAACAGGGGTGAGCAGTTCTTC.

In nucleotides, the CDR3 is TGTGCCAGTAGTCCGCCGCTGATGAGATACCTCTACGAGCAGTACTTC. Protein sequence: CASSPPLMRYLYEQYF. The chain combines TRBV19 with TRBJ2-7; no clear D gene. Germline-derived CDR1 and CDR2 are LNHDA and SQIVND (reference sequence). This CDR3 region has 16 residues. V gave up 5 bases and J gave up 3 bases, with 20 bases separating them.

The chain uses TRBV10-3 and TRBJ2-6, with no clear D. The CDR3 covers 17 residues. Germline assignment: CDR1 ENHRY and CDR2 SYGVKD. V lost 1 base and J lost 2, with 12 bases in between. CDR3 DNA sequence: TGTGCCATCAGTGAGTTTACCTGGCAGGCTGGGGCCAACGTCCTGACTTTC. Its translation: CAISEFTWQAGANVLTF.

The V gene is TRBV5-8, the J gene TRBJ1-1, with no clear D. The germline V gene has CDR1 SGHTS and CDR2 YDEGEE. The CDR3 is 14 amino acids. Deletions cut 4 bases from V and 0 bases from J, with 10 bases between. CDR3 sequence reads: CASSLVNLNTEAFF. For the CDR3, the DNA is TGTGCCAGCAGCCTAGTAAATCTGAACACTGAAGCTTTCTTT.

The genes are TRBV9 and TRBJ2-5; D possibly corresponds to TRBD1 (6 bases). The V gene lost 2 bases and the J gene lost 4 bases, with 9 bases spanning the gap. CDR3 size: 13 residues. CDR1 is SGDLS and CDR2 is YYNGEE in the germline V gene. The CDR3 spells CASSVGHRETQYF. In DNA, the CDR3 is TGTGCCAGCAGCGTGGGACATAGAGAGACCCAGTACTTC.

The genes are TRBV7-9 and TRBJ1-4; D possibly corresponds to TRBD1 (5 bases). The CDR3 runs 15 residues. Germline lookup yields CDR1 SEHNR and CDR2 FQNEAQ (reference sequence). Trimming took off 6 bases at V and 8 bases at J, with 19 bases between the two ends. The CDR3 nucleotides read TGTGCCAGCAGTCCGACACCAGGGTCGCGAGAAAAACTGTTTTTT. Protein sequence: CASSPTPGSREKLFF.

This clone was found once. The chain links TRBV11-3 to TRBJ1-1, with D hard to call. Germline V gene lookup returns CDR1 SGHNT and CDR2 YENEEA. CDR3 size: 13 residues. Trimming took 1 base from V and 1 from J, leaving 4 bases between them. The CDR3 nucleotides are TGTGCCAGCAGCTTAGTAGCGAACACTGAAGCTTTCTTT. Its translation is CASSLVANTEAFF.